The 10 T cell receptor beta chains below come from one sample, sequenced in a study of tumor-infiltrating lymphocytes in localized non-small cell lung cancer. Sequencing used immunoSEQ multiplex PCR; TCRdb keeps in-frame clones, though not all of them. The sample carries roughly 6,000 clones, over 55% recorded once. The sample was lung tumor tissue. Source of these receptors: a human donor with non-small cell lung cancer.

V usage is TRBV9 and J usage is TRBJ2-2; D gene ambiguous. The ends were cut back, 4 bases at V and 6 bases at J, with 16 bases in the middle. The germline V gene has CDR1 SGDLS and CDR2 YYNGEE. The CDR3 covers 15 residues. The CDR3 sequence: CASSPRSASAGELFF. As DNA, the CDR3 is TGTGCCAGCAGCCCCCGCAGCGCGTCCGCCGGGGAGCTGTTTTTT. The full variable domain, completed using reference TRBV9 and TRBJ2-2, is DSGVTQTPKHLITATGQRVTLRCSPRSGDLSVYWYQQSLDQGLQFLIQYYNGEERAKGNILERFSAQQFPDLHSELNLSSLELGDSALYFCASSPRSASAGELFFGEGSRLTVL.

The genes are TRBV6-4 and TRBJ2-4, with a tentative D call TRBD1 (6 bases). V was cut by 6 bases and J by 7 bases, with 19 bases left in between. In germline, CDR1 is MRHNA, CDR2 SNTAGT. This CDR3 has 15 amino acids. The CDR3 nucleotides read TGTGCCAGCAGCCCCTCCGCAGACAGGTGGAACATTCAGTACTTC. Its protein is CASSPSADRWNIQYF.

This clone came up once. The chain joins TRBV10-3 to TRBJ2-3; D unclear. V gave up 3 bases and J gave up 0 bases, with 10 bases separating them. This CDR3 contains 15 residues. The germline V gene has CDR1 ENHRY and CDR2 SYGVKD. The CDR3 region is CAISDFQASTDTQYF. CDR3 nucleotides: TGTGCCATCAGTGACTTTCAGGCGAGCACAGATACGCAGTATTTT.

This clone was recorded a few times. V and J are TRBV4-1 and TRBJ1-1, with a possible D match to TRBD1 (6 bases). The CDR3 spans 14 residues. CDR1 MGHRA and CDR2 YSYEKL come from the germline V gene. The V end lost 8 bases, the J end lost 4 bases, and 17 bases lay between the germline ends. CDR3 coding DNA: TGCGCCAGCGCCCGCGGGGGCAGGGGCACTGAAGCTTTCTTT. This sequence encodes CASARGGRGTEAFF.

The V and J genes are TRBV10-3 and TRBJ2-1, with a weak D call TRBD2 (5 bases). V lost 6 bases and J lost 2, with 11 bases in between. Germline CDR1 and CDR2: ENHRY and SYGVKD. The CDR3 has 14 amino acids. The CDR3 sequence is CAISGVSTYNEQFF. The CDR3 DNA reads TGTGCCATCAGCGGGGTTTCTACCTACAATGAGCAGTTCTTC.

This clone was counted a single time. The J gene is TRBJ2-1, the V gene TRBV2, with D hard to call. CDR3 length: 12 residues. The V gene's germline CDR1 is SNHLY and CDR2 FYNNEI. Trimming took 6 bases from V and 9 from J, leaving 12 bases between them. This chain's CDR3 is CASRPISREQFF. Here the CDR3 DNA reads TGTGCCAGCAGACCTATTTCCCGTGAGCAGTTCTTC.

The chain joins TRBV7-2 to TRBJ1-5; a possible D gene is TRBD1 (6 bases). Germline CDR1 SGHTA, CDR2 FQGNSA. The CDR3 length is 14 residues. V lost 4 bases and J lost 3, with 10 bases in between. The CDR3 DNA reads as TGTGCCAGCAGCTCAACAGGGTTCAATCAGCCCCAGCATTTT. Protein sequence: CASSSTGFNQPQHF.

The chain has TRBV7-8 and TRBJ1-5; 7 bases map to TRBD1. This CDR3 comprises 15 residues. From germline, CDR1 is SGHVS and CDR2 FQNEAQ. V lost 4 bases to trimming and J lost 7 bases; unmatched junction nucleotides: 10. This CDR3 is CASSYRDRALQPQHF. The CDR3 DNA reads TGTGCCAGCAGCTACAGAGACAGGGCGTTGCAGCCCCAGCATTTT.

The V and J genes are TRBV5-1 and TRBJ1-1; a possible D gene is TRBD1 (5 bases). The CDR3 has 15 residues. Trimming left V 3 bases short and J 1 base short, with 13 bases between. The germline gives CDR1 SGHRS, CDR2 YFSETQ. CDR3 loop: CASSWGWGGNTEAFF. The CDR3 coding sequence is TGCGCCAGCAGCTGGGGTTGGGGCGGGAACACTGAAGCTTTCTTT.

This clone showed up just once. This chain uses TRBV6-5 with TRBJ1-5, with D perhaps TRBD1 (6 bases). This CDR3 is built from 14 residues. Trimming pared 6 bases from V and 6 bases from J, leaving 15 bases between. Germline CDR1 MNHEY, CDR2 SVGAGI. This CDR3 is CASSPTGLTQPQHF. CDR3 bases: TGTGCCAGCAGCCCGACAGGTCTGACTCAGCCCCAGCATTTT.